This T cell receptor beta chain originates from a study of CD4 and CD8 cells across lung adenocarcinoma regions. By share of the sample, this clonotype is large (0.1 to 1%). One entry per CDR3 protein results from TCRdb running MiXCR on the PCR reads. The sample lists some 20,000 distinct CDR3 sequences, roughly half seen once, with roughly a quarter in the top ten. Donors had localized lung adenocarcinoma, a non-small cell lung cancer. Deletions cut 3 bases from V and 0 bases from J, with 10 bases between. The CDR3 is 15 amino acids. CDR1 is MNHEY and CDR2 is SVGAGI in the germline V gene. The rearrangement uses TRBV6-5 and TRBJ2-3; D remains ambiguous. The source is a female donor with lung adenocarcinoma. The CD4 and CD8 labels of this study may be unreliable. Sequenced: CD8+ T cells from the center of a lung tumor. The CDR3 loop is CASSYYQTSTDTQYF. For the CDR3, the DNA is TGTGCCAGCAGTTATTACCAGACTAGCACAGATACGCAGTATTTT.